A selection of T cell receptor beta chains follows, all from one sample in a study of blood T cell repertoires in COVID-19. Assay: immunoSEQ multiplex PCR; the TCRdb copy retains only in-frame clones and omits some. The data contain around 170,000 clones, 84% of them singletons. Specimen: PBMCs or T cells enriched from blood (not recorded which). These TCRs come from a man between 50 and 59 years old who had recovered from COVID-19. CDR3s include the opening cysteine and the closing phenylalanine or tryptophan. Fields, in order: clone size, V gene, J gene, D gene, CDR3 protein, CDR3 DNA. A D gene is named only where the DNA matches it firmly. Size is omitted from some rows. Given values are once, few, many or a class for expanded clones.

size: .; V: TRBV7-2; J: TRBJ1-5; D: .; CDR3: CASSSSRQGNQPQHF; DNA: TGTGCCAGCAGCTCATCCAGGCAGGGCAATCAGCCCCAGCATTTT
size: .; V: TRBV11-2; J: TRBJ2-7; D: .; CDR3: CASSSPGYSGTGYEQYF; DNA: TGTGCCAGCAGCTCCCCGGGGTACTCCGGGACTGGCTACGAGCAGTACTTC
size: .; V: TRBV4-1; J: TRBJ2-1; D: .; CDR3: CASSQDPYAGLRGVDEQFF; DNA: TGCGCCAGCAGCCAAGATCCCTATGCCGGACTCCGTGGGGTGGATGAGCAGTTCTTC
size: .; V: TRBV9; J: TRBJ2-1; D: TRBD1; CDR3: CASSTSPGGSYNEQFF; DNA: TGTGCCAGCAGTACTTCCCCAGGGGGCTCCTACAATGAGCAGTTCTTC
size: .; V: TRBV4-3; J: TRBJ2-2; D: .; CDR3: CASSQDTTNTGELFF; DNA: TGCGCCAGCAGCCAGGACACTACGAACACCGGGGAGCTGTTTTTT
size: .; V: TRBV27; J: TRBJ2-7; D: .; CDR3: CASQFLPGTYEQYF; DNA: TGTGCCTCCCAATTCCTCCCAGGGACCTACGAGCAGTACTTC
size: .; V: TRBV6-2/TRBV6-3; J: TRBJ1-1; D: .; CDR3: CASSYGALNTEAFF; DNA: TGTGCCAGCAGTTACGGGGCACTGAACACTGAAGCTTTCTTT
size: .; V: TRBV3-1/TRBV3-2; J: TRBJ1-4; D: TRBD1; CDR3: CASSHRQGLAEKLFF; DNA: TGTGCCAGCAGCCACAGACAGGGACTCGCTGAAAAACTGTTTTTT
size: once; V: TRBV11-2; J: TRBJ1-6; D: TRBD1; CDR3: CASSSGTAFSYNSPLHF; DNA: TGTGCCAGCAGTTCCGGGACAGCCTTCTCCTATAATTCACCCCTCCACTTT
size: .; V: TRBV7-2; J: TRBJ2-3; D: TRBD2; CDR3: CASSLIGGGASADTQYF; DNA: TGTGCCAGCAGCTTAATCGGCGGGGGGGCCAGCGCAGATACGCAGTATTTT
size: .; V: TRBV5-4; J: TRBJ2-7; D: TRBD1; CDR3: CASSLGTGAYEQYF; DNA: TGTGCCAGCAGCTTGGGGACAGGGGCCTACGAGCAGTACTTC
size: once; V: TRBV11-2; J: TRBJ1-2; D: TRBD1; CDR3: CASSLQGNYGYTF; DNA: TGTGCCAGCAGCCTACAGGGGAACTATGGCTACACCTTC
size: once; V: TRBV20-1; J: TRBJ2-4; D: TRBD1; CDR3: CSASPGQRGVQYF; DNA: TGCAGTGCTAGTCCGGGACAGAGGGGCGTTCAGTACTTC
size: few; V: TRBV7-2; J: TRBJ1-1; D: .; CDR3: CASSIGDRKAFF; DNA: TGTGCCAGCAGCATTGGAGACAGGAAAGCTTTCTTT
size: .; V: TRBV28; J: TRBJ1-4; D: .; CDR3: CASSLQTPGSYEKLFF; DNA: TGTGCCAGCAGTTTGCAAACTCCAGGGTCCTATGAAAAACTGTTTTTT
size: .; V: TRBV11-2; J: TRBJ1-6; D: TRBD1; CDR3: CASSPRRGHSPLHF; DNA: TGTGCCAGCAGCCCAAGAAGGGGGCATTCACCCCTCCACTTT
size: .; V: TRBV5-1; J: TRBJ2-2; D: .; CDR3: CASSYAGGAGELFF; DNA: TGCGCCAGCAGCTACGCGGGCGGGGCCGGGGAGCTGTTTTTT
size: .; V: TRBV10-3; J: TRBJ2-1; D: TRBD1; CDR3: CATNPSDRGNEQFF; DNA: TGTGCCACCAATCCTTCGGACAGGGGGAATGAGCAGTTCTTC
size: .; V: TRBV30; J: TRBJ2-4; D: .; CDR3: CAWYTPAKNIQYF; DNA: TGTGCCTGGTACACGCCAGCCAAAAACATTCAGTACTTC
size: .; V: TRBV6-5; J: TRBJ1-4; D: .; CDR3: CVSSPGHPLGSKLFF; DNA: TGTGTCAGCAGTCCGGGACACCCCCTTGGGAGCAAACTGTTTTTT
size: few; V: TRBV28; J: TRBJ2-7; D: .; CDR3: CASSSTGRGYEQYF; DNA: TGTGCCAGCAGTTCTACAGGGAGAGGCTACGAGCAGTACTTC
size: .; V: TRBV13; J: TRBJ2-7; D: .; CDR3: CASSSSGAYEQYF; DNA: TGTGCCAGCAGCTCCTCCGGGGCCTACGAGCAGTACTTC
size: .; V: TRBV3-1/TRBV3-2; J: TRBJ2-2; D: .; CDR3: CASSQGPTTGELFF; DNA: TGTGCCAGCAGCCAGGGGCCCACCACCGGGGAGCTGTTTTTT
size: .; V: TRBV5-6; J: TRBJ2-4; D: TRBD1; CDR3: CASSLDPTGNNIQYF; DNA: TGTGCCAGCAGCTTGGACCCGACAGGGAACAACATTCAGTACTTC
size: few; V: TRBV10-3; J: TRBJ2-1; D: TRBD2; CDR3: CAISGTSGGAGEQFF; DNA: TGTGCCATCAGTGGGACTAGCGGGGGGGCTGGTGAGCAGTTCTTC
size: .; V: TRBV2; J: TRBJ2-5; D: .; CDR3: CASGQGQETQYF; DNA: TGTGCCAGCGGGCAGGGGCAAGAGACCCAGTACTTC
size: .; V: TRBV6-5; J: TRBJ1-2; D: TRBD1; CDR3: CASSYQGAYGYTF; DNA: TGTGCCAGCAGTTACCAGGGGGCATATGGCTACACCTTC
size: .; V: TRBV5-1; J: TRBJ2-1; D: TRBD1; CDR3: CASSLSGQGRNNEQFF; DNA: TGCGCCAGCAGCTTGAGCGGACAGGGGAGAAACAATGAGCAGTTCTTC
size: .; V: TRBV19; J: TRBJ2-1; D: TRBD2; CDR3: CASSVSGDSYNEQFF; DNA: TGTGCCAGTAGTGTTAGCGGGGACTCCTACAATGAGCAGTTCTTC
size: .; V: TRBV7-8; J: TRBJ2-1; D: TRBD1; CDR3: CASSRDRGPENEQFF; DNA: TGTGCCAGCAGCCGAGACAGGGGGCCTGAGAATGAGCAGTTCTTC
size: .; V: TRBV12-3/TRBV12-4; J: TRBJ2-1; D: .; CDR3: CASSFSPPEQFF; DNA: TGTGCCAGCAGTTTCAGTCCCCCTGAGCAGTTCTTC
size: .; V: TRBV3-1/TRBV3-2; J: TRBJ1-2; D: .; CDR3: CASSQGGVYGYTF; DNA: TGTGCCAGCAGCCAGGGGGGTGTCTATGGCTACACCTTC
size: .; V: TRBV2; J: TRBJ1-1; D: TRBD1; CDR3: CASSDPTGRTEAFF; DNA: TGTGCCAGCAGTGATCCGACAGGGAGGACTGAAGCTTTCTTT
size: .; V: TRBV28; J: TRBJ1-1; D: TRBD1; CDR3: CASSLGQANTEAFF; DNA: TGTGCCAGCAGCTTAGGACAGGCTAACACTGAAGCTTTCTTT
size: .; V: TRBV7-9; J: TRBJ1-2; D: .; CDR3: CASSAGGTNYGYTF; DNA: TGTGCCAGCAGCGCCGGGGGGACTAACTATGGCTACACCTTC